These 14 T cell receptor beta chains were all obtained from the same sample, sequenced in a study of Ad26.COV2.S vaccination and SARS-CoV-2 variants. The repertoire was sequenced with immunoSEQ multiplex PCR; TCRdb's copy has only in-frame clones and lacks some. The table shows hundreds of thousands of clones, with more than 80% occurring only once. The treatment here: roughly 19 received Ad26.COV2.S at low or high dose, single or two shots; 5 received placebo; per-sample allocation not given. The samples were gathered on day 63 after the first injection of vaccine or placebo. Sequencing used peripheral blood, obtained in a trial of Ad26.COV2.S vaccine versus placebo. These receptors were obtained from a person aged 18-60 years who received the Ad26.COV2.S COVID-19 vaccine or a placebo.

The V and J genes are TRBV30 and TRBJ2-5; 9 bases agree with TRBD1. Germline V CDR1 and CDR2: GTSNPN, SVGIG (reference sequence). CDR3 length: 13 residues. Trimming cost V 2 bases and J 4 bases; bases outside gene matches: 2. CDR3 DNA: TGTGCCTGGAGTCCGACAGGGGGAGAGACCCAGTACTTC. It translates to CAWSPTGGETQYF.

This clone was recorded once. The chain uses TRBV30 and TRBJ1-6, with D possibly matching TRBD1 (5 bases). This CDR3 is built from 12 residues. Germline V gene sequence: CDR1 GTSNPN, CDR2 SVGIG (reference sequence). Trimming removed 6 bases at V and 13 bases at J, with 16 bases between. CDR3 coding DNA: TGTGCCTGCCGCTTTTTCCGGGGGCCCCTCCACTTT. The encoded protein is CACRFFRGPLHF. Complete variable domain (other parts from reference TRBV30 and TRBJ1-6): SQTIHQWPATLVQPVGSPLSLECTVEGTSNPNLYWYRQAAGRGLQLLFYSVGIGQISSEVPQNLSASRPQDRQFILSSKKLLLSDSGFYLCACRFFRGPLHFGNGTRLTVT.

Remarks on this clone: Other DNA sequences within the sample encode an identical CDR3. This sequence joins TRBV7-2 and TRBJ2-1; TRBD2 matches at 7 bases. With 4 bases clipped from V and 4 bases from J, the junction kept 7 bases outside the gene matches. The CDR3 loop spans 15 amino acids. Germline V CDR1 and CDR2: SGHTA, FQGNSA. In nucleotides, the CDR3 is TGTGCCAGCAGCTCGCTGGCGGGAGTTTACAATGAGCAGTTCTTC. Its translation is CASSSLAGVYNEQFF.

The V call is TRBV29-1, the J call TRBJ2-4, with D perhaps being TRBD1 or TRBD2 (5 bases each). This CDR3 is 14 amino acids long. Trimming removed 2 bases at V and 0 bases at J, with 8 bases between. CDR1 is SQVTM, CDR2 ANQGSEA, per germline. The CDR3 DNA follows: TGCAGCGTTGAACTGGGACCAGCCAAAAACATTCAGTACTTC. It yields the protein CSVELGPAKNIQYF.

This clone was observed once. This CDR3 reads CASSLAGGTGGQHF. DNA of the CDR3: TGTGCCAGCAGCTTGGCCGGAGGGACAGGGGGTCAGCATTTT. The chain couples TRBV5-6 to TRBJ1-5; 11 positions agree with TRBD1. Germline values: CDR1 SGHDT, CDR2 YYEEEE. V trimming: 0 bases; J trimming: 13 bases; junction bases outside the gene matches: 6. The CDR3 totals 14 residues.

The V gene is TRBV5-1, the J gene TRBJ1-1; tentative D call: TRBD1 (5 bases). Germline V gives CDR1 SGHRS, CDR2 YFSETQ. V was shortened by 4 bases and J by 1 base, with 14 bases between the two germline ends. CDR3 length: 15 amino acids. The CDR3 coding sequence is TGCGCCAGCAGCACCCCCAACGGGGGGAACACTGAAGCTTTCTTT. It translates to CASSTPNGGNTEAFF.

This rearrangement joins TRBV12-3 or TRBV12-4 to TRBJ1-1; D gene uncertain. This CDR3 has 12 residues. The V end lost 5 bases, the J end lost 1 base, and 5 bases lay between the germline ends. CDR3 sequence: CASSNGNTEAFF. The DNA for the CDR3 is TGTGCCAGCAGTAACGGGAACACTGAAGCTTTCTTT.

The chain links TRBV18 to TRBJ2-5, with TRBD2 as a possible D gene (5 bases). The germline V and J ends were trimmed by 4 bases and 5 bases, with 17 bases remaining between them. Germline CDR1 KGHSH, CDR2 LQKENI. The CDR3 is made up of 15 amino acids. CDR3 region: CASSQENNRGETQYF. The CDR3 bases are TGTGCCAGCTCACAAGAGAACAACCGGGGTGAGACCCAGTACTTC.

The chain joins TRBV19 to TRBJ1-4, with TRBD1 as a possible D gene (5 bases). Per the germline V gene, CDR1 is LNHDA and CDR2 is SQIVND (reference sequence). CDR3 length equals 17 residues. Trimming shortened V by 0 bases and J by 5 bases, and 16 bases separated the two germline ends. In DNA, the CDR3 is TGTGCCAGTAGTATAGATCCTCCGGGACTAATCAATGAAAAACTGTTTTTT. Translation gives CASSIDPPGLINEKLFF. The variable domain in full, completed from reference TRBV19 and TRBJ1-4, reads DGGITQSPKYLFRKEGQNVTLSCEQNLNHDAMYWYRQDPGQGLRLIYYSQIVNDFQKGDIAEGYSVSREKKESFPLTVTSAQKNPTAFYLCASSIDPPGLINEKLFFGSGTQLSVL.

Turning to this clone: This may stem from a read error, because a much larger clone lies one nucleotide away. The V gene is TRBV5-4, the J gene TRBJ2-5, with 9 positions matching TRBD1. J gave up 3 bases and V 0 bases, and 0 bases lay outside the gene matches. CDR1 and CDR2 (germline): SGHNT, YYREEE (reference sequence). The CDR3 has 14 amino acids. In DNA form, the CDR3 reads TGTGCCAGCAGCTTGGGGACAGGGGAAGAGACCCAGTACTTC. As protein: CASSLGTGEETQYF.

The V gene is TRBV6-5, the J gene TRBJ1-6; 7 nucleotides align to TRBD1. V shed 6 bases, J shed 5 bases, and the junction held 4 bases outside the gene matches. The CDR3 totals 14 residues. Germline V CDR1 and CDR2: MNHEY, SVGAGI. The CDR3 nucleotides are TGTGCCAGCAGAACAGGGGAGGATAATTCACCCCTCCACTTT. This encodes CASRTGEDNSPLHF.

CDR3 DNA: TGTGCCAGCCGGACTAGCGGGATGGAGACCCAGTACTTC. Translation gives CASRTSGMETQYF. This chain links TRBV6-5 with TRBJ2-5; 12 bases align to TRBD2. The CDR3 runs to 13 residues. Germline V gene data show CDR1 as MNHEY and CDR2 as SVGAGI. V trimming: 8 bases; J trimming: 5 bases; junction bases outside the gene matches: 3.

The chain recombines TRBV29-1 with TRBJ1-5, with D possibly TRBD1 on 6 matching bases. Trimming stripped 7 bases from V and 7 bases from J, with 20 bases between. This CDR3 is 14 amino acids long. Germline-derived CDR1 and CDR2 are SQVTM and ANQGSEA. The CDR3 here is CSALEGGEGQPQHF. The CDR3 nucleotides read TGCAGCGCATTGGAGGGGGGCGAGGGACAGCCCCAGCATTTT.

CDR3 bases: TGTGCCAGCAGTTATCGGCGTTCCATGAACACTGAAGCTTTCTTT. As protein: CASSYRRSMNTEAFF. The chain employs TRBV6-2 or TRBV6-3 and TRBJ1-1; D is unresolved. The CDR3 covers 15 residues. In germline, CDR1 is MNHEY, CDR2 SVGEGT. V was pared by 3 bases and J by 0 bases, with 11 bases between.